The rows below give T cell receptor beta chains drawn from one sample of a study of T cells in localized non-small cell lung cancer. Sequencing used immunoSEQ multiplex PCR; TCRdb keeps in-frame clones, though not all of them. This sample has over 3,500 clones, with 20% to 25% found just once. Sample: lung tumor tissue, taken before any cancer treatment. Receptor source: a woman between 35 and 75 years old with stage I lung adenocarcinoma. CDR3s include the opening cysteine and the closing phenylalanine or tryptophan. Fields, in order: CDR3 protein, clone size, D gene, CDR3 length, V gene, J gene. D genes are given only for firm matches. Clone size appears in some rows only: once, few, many, or a class for an expanded clone.

CDR3aa: CASSLDGRINEKLFF; abundance: few; d_gene: NA; len: 15; v_gene: TRBV11-3; j_gene: TRBJ1-4
CDR3aa: CASSFGVGSYNEQFF; abundance: few; d_gene: NA; len: 15; v_gene: TRBV11-3; j_gene: TRBJ2-1
CDR3aa: CASSPRTSGGTDTQYF; abundance: NA; d_gene: TRBD2; len: 16; v_gene: TRBV18; j_gene: TRBJ2-3
CDR3aa: CASKGPSHQPQHF; abundance: NA; d_gene: NA; len: 13; v_gene: TRBV28; j_gene: TRBJ1-5
CDR3aa: CASSPGGETQYF; abundance: NA; d_gene: NA; len: 12; v_gene: TRBV18; j_gene: TRBJ2-5
CDR3aa: CASSGQGSGNTIYF; abundance: medium-sized; d_gene: NA; len: 14; v_gene: TRBV11-3; j_gene: TRBJ1-3
CDR3aa: CASSSTAGAVYNEQFF; abundance: NA; d_gene: NA; len: 16; v_gene: TRBV6-8; j_gene: TRBJ2-1
CDR3aa: CASSLGRGPSTDTQYF; abundance: NA; d_gene: NA; len: 16; v_gene: TRBV11-3; j_gene: TRBJ2-3
CDR3aa: CASSPDYLGSQPQHF; abundance: NA; d_gene: NA; len: 15; v_gene: TRBV18; j_gene: TRBJ1-5
CDR3aa: CASSEGKGRNTIYF; abundance: NA; d_gene: NA; len: 14; v_gene: TRBV6-1; j_gene: TRBJ1-3
CDR3aa: CASTDRVNSYEQYF; abundance: NA; d_gene: TRBD1; len: 14; v_gene: TRBV11-3; j_gene: TRBJ2-7
CDR3aa: CASSLVEGGYGYTF; abundance: NA; d_gene: NA; len: 14; v_gene: TRBV11-3; j_gene: TRBJ1-2
CDR3aa: CASSAARQGYNSPLHF; abundance: large; d_gene: TRBD1; len: 16; v_gene: TRBV11-3; j_gene: TRBJ1-6
CDR3aa: CASSSLRDSGLNTEAFF; abundance: few; d_gene: TRBD1; len: 17; v_gene: TRBV9; j_gene: TRBJ1-1
CDR3aa: CASSLGGVNTEAFF; abundance: NA; d_gene: NA; len: 14; v_gene: TRBV28; j_gene: TRBJ1-1
CDR3aa: CASSYLGLLNTEAFF; abundance: few; d_gene: NA; len: 15; v_gene: TRBV6-8; j_gene: TRBJ1-1
CDR3aa: CASSPRTGRLGELFF; abundance: NA; d_gene: NA; len: 15; v_gene: TRBV11-3; j_gene: TRBJ2-2
CDR3aa: CASSYGLPPGSSYEQYF; abundance: few; d_gene: NA; len: 17; v_gene: TRBV6-8; j_gene: TRBJ2-7
CDR3aa: CASSLSMAPINSPLHF; abundance: medium-sized; d_gene: NA; len: 16; v_gene: TRBV11-3; j_gene: TRBJ1-6
CDR3aa: CASSIVGNQPQHF; abundance: NA; d_gene: NA; len: 13; v_gene: TRBV19; j_gene: TRBJ1-5
CDR3aa: CASSSDRTELYGYTF; abundance: NA; d_gene: NA; len: 15; v_gene: TRBV6-8; j_gene: TRBJ1-2
CDR3aa: CASRVGQTSNYGYTF; abundance: few; d_gene: NA; len: 15; v_gene: TRBV19; j_gene: TRBJ1-2
CDR3aa: CASNNRGRYEQYF; abundance: NA; d_gene: TRBD1; len: 13; v_gene: TRBV6-8; j_gene: TRBJ2-7
CDR3aa: CASRPPRGENTEAFF; abundance: NA; d_gene: NA; len: 15; v_gene: TRBV6-8; j_gene: TRBJ1-1
CDR3aa: CASSVDGVNTGELFF; abundance: few; d_gene: NA; len: 15; v_gene: TRBV7-4; j_gene: TRBJ2-2
CDR3aa: CATSRDSLNTEAFF; abundance: once; d_gene: TRBD1; len: 14; v_gene: TRBV15; j_gene: TRBJ1-1
CDR3aa: CASSSLGSSYNEQFF; abundance: NA; d_gene: NA; len: 15; v_gene: TRBV5-1; j_gene: TRBJ2-1
CDR3aa: CASSGQGYNEQFF; abundance: NA; d_gene: TRBD1; len: 13; v_gene: TRBV9; j_gene: TRBJ2-1